This T cell receptor beta chain was retrieved from a study of blood T cell repertoires in COVID-19. Whole-study context: In each case, the material was cDNA or gDNA derived from T cells, B-cell-depleted T cells, or PBMCs.

Authors' analysis steps: Researchers report that nucleated cell counts were estimated from reference gene primer amplification. Repertoires were generated with immunoSEQ multiplex PCR, while TCRdb's copy carries only in-frame clones and drops some. That table furnishes V, J and clone size, whereas the DNA furnished D and trimming. Seen here are some 120,000 clones, 85% observed once, and the top ten hold 25% to 30%. V shed 5 bases, J shed 1 base, and the junction held 15 bases outside the gene matches. The CDR3 has 19 residues. Germline CDR1 reads LNHDA; CDR2 reads SQIVND (reference sequence). This receptor was obtained from a woman of 80 years or more with acute or convalescent COVID-19. J is TRBJ1-2 and V is TRBV19; 11 bases match TRBD1. Input material: peripheral blood. Here the CDR3 reads CASSVSGTGGLPHNYGYTF. The CDR3 DNA follows: TGTGCCAGTAGTGTCTCCGGGACAGGGGGACTACCGCATAACTATGGCTACACCTTC.